This record concerns one TCR beta chain sequence. Deletions cut 8 bases from V and 3 bases from J, with 14 bases between. The germline CDR1 and CDR2 sequences are SGHTA and FQGNSA. This CDR3 contains 13 residues. The data were obtained in a study of blood T cells in healthy people across ages. Whole-study context: Every two T cells gave about one barcoded beta molecule via template switching.

For the second PCR, which ran for 7 to 11 cycles, a sample-barcoded 5' primer and a J-beta primer mix were used. TCRdb re-analysed the 5' RACE reads in MiXCR, keeping a single row per CDR3 protein. This sample has hundreds of thousands of distinct CDR3 sequences, with less than 35% found just once. The sequence derives from an elderly woman in good health. Sequencing was carried out using blood. J is TRBJ2-7 and V is TRBV7-2, with a possible D match to TRBD2 (5 bases). The CDR3 protein is CASGGTNDYEQYF. The DNA of the CDR3 is TGTGCCAGCGGAGGAACTAATGACTACGAGCAGTACTTC.